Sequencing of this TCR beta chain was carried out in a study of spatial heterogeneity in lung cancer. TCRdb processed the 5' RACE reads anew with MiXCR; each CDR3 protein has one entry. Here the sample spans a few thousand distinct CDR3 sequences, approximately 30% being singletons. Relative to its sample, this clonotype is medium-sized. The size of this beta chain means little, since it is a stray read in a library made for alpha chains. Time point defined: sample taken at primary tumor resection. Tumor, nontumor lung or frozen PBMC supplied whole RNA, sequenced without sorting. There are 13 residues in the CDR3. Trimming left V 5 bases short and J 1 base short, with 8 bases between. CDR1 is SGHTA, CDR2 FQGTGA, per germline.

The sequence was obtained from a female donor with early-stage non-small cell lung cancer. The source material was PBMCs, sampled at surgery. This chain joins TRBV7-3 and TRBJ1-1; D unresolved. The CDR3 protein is CASSLLGNTEAFF. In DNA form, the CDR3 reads TGTGCCAGCAGCCTACTGGGGAACACTGAAGCTTTCTTT.